This T cell receptor beta chain was identified during a study of a mutant IDH1 vaccine in newly diagnosed glioma. Study details: Vaccines were begun 4-6 weeks after radiotherapy alone, or with temozolomide cycles. The treated population exhibited a male proportion of roughly 62%, a female proportion of roughly 38%, and a mean age of roughly 41 years. Whole-study results and caveats: No link was apparently found between pseudoprogression and changes in top peripheral T cell clonotypes.

The CDR3 has 16 amino acids. From germline, CDR1 is SGHNT and CDR2 YYREEE (reference sequence). With 0 bases clipped from V and 3 bases from J, the junction kept 3 bases outside the gene matches. With respect to this clone: Its target is unknown.

Repertoires were generated with immunoSEQ multiplex PCR, while TCRdb's copy carries only in-frame clones and drops some. The sample includes roughly 110,000 clones, almost 90% of them seen just once. The time point: week 11, during vaccination. Every single dose of the vaccine, 300 ug of mutant IDH1 20-mer peptide, came with topical imiquimod. This clonotype originated in a woman between 50 and 59 years old with glioma. Sequenced material: PBMCs, taken from a glioma patient whose treatment included an IDH1 peptide vaccine. The chain combines TRBV5-4 with TRBJ2-7; TRBD2 matches at 13 bases. CDR3 sequence reads: CASSLGTSGRGYEQYF. DNA of the CDR3: TGTGCCAGCAGCTTGGGGACTAGCGGGAGAGGCTACGAGCAGTACTTC.